This T cell receptor (beta chain) was observed in a study of vaccination and CD4 T cells after COVID-19 (dated by TCRdb to 2022 to 2024). Describing the broader study: Convalescent patients had a positive SARS-CoV-2 result on nasal swab PCR, and of these patients, some ten had mild disease and one had severe disease. Six males and four females were included in the convalescent cohort, with two Hispanic individuals, seven Caucasians, two Asians and one multiracial person represented. Two doses of either the Pfizer-BioNTech BNT162b2 vaccine (n=8) or the Moderna mRNA-1273 vaccine (n=2) were administered to participants. Post-COVID blood samples were collected from convalescent patients a median of roughly 100 days after diagnosis, with a range of about 35 to 180 days. Post-vaccine blood samples were taken a median of approximately 70 days after the second vaccine dose, with a range of about 13 to 250 days. Overlapping spike peptide pools from SARS-CoV-2 and from the common cold coronaviruses HCoV-NL63, HCoV-OC43 and HCoV-229E were used as culture stimuli. Control cultures received a CEFX viral epitope pool as the positive control, an HIV-1 Nef peptide pool as the negative control, or no peptide. In over 8 COVID-19 convalescent patients and a handful of infection-naive healthy vaccine recipients, the spike-specific CD4+ TCR repertoire before mRNA vaccination was compared with the repertoire after mRNA vaccination.

About this clonotype: Which antigen it targets is not known. No much larger clonotype is one base removed from it; base qualities were not supplied.

The paper's findings and limits, for the study overall: Only a relatively small number of convalescent patients were included in the study, and early timepoints following natural infection were not analyzed. In convalescent patients, a median around 86% of post-vaccine SARS-CoV-2-reactive clones were detected only after vaccination, and vaccine-specific priming was suggested by this finding. Of the vaccine-specific clones found in convalescent patients, nearly all (304 of 307) were mono-reactive for SARS-CoV-2 spike instead of being cross-reactive with common cold coronaviruses. An increase in the median number of SARS-CoV-2-reactive clonotypes from roughly 20 after infection to 35 to 40 after vaccination was observed, but the change was not found to be significant.

The treatment or condition label of this sample denotes: roughly 11-day PBMC culture with coronavirus spike peptide pools or control peptides (ViraFEST assay). The study used the ViraFEST assay, which expanded antigen-specific T cells with peptide pools and then identified expanded clonotypes by TCR sequencing. The convalescent patients' positive SARS-CoV-2 PCR tests were from March to December 2020, which was before the Alpha, Beta and Delta variants emerged in the United States. Approximately 1.8 million PBMCs per well were cultured in IMDM with about 5% human AB serum and 8 to 10 IU/ml IL-2, plus 10 ug/ml peptide pools. On days 3 and 7, half of the culture medium was replaced with fresh IL-2-containing medium. After about 11 days of culture, CD4+ T cells were isolated by negative selection using the EasySep CD4+ T cell isolation kit. Ficoll-Paque Plus gradient centrifugation was used to isolate PBMCs from whole blood, and the isolated PBMCs were then either used fresh or cryopreserved at -140C. Each culture condition was generally run in triplicate wells.

Library preparation employed PCR. TCR sequencing of DNA from cultured CD4+ T cells used the Oncomine TCR Beta short-read assay at the Johns Hopkins FTIC core. Genomic DNA was extracted from the cultured CD4+ T cells with the QIAamp micro DNA kit. Oncomine TCR Beta libraries from cultured CD4+ T cells were pooled using unique dual indexes and sequenced on an Illumina iSeq 100. As for the original processing: Non-productive sequences were removed, and CDR3s not starting with C, not ending with F or W, or shorter than 7 amino acids were discarded. The MANAFEST web application was used to identify antigen-specific clonotypes by comparing peptide-stimulated wells against reference wells and other culture wells. For a clone to be called positive, the clone needed an FDR below 0.05, an odds ratio above 5, and a productive frequency above 0.1% in at least two of three replicate wells. Clonotypes that were significantly expanded in both SARS-CoV-2 spike wells and at least one common cold coronavirus spike condition were defined as cross-reactive. Levenshtein distances (stringdist) and unrooted phylogenetic trees (ape) in R version 3.6.1 were used to assess CDR3 homology. TCRdb trimmed public reads at Q25 via fastp, called clones via MiXCR and kept in-frame beta chains. Rows are combined by CDR3 protein, so each entry shows the most common genes and DNA. The V and J calls, along with clone size, are taken from TCRdb and not from the paper's own processing. For this sample there are about 12,000 distinct CDR3 sequences; 60% to 80% appear just once. The ten largest account for roughly 30% of the sample.

Including the terminal cysteine and phenylalanine, the CDR3 comprises 15 residues. Just CDR3 DNA is preserved here, 45 bases in frame from base 1. The junction carries 14 bases between V and J, which are trimmed by 7 bases and 1 base respectively. Via the germline V gene, CDR1 is MNHNS and CDR2 SASEGT. The TCR sequence derives from a human donor who had recovered from COVID-19. Here the chain combines TRBV6-1 and TRBJ1-5, with an unclear D gene assignment. Specimen: CD4+ T cells from blood, cultured in vitro. CDR3 loop: CASTSLRGSNQPQHF. At the DNA level, the sequence is TGTGCCAGCACCTCTCTCCGGGGAAGCAATCAGCCCCAGCATTTT.